The 30 T cell receptor beta chains below come from one sample, sequenced in a study of OX40 agonist ivuxolimab in advanced cancers. Profiling relied on immunoSEQ multiplex PCR, and the TCRdb table lists in-frame clones only, not all of them. The top ten hold 8% to 10% of the sample, which has tens of thousands of clones, roughly nine tenths seen once. Sequenced here: CD4+ or CD8+ T cells sorted from blood, sampled in a trial of the OX40 agonist ivuxolimab. The receptors come from an adult with an advanced solid tumor such as melanoma, head and neck, liver or kidney cancer.

Comment on this clone: Other DNA sequences from this sample encode an identical CDR3 as well. The CDR3 protein is CASSLGQGADYGYTF. CDR3 bases: TGCGCCAGCAGCCTCGGACAGGGGGCCGACTATGGCTACACCTTC. The V and J genes are TRBV5-1 and TRBJ1-2, with 11 positions matching TRBD1. CDR1 and CDR2 (germline): SGHRS, YFSETQ. The CDR3 totals 15 residues. V lost 4 bases, J lost 3 bases, and 5 bases stayed unmatched. Using reference TRBV5-1 and TRBJ1-2 for the parts outside the CDR3, the full variable domain is KAGVTQTPRYLIKTRGQQVTLSCSPISGHRSVSWYQQTPGQGLQFLFEYFSETQRNKGNFPGRFSGRQFSNSRSEMNVSTLELGDSALYLCASSLGQGADYGYTFGSGTRLTVV.

The J gene is TRBJ1-2, the V gene TRBV28; the D is unclear. CDR3 length: 13 amino acids. The V and J ends lost 7 bases and 4 bases respectively, with 13 bases between them. Germline assignment: CDR1 MDHEN and CDR2 SYDVKM. CDR3 in amino acids: CASTPPRVYGYTF. CDR3 in DNA: TGTGCCAGCACCCCCCCCCGGGTCTATGGCTACACCTTC.

This chain joins TRBV5-1 and TRBJ2-1, with unresolved D. This CDR3 is built from 15 residues. Germline assignment: CDR1 SGHRS and CDR2 YFSETQ. Trimming took off 0 bases at V and 0 bases at J, with 7 bases between the two ends. The CDR3 DNA is TGCGCCAGCAGCTTGGGCTCTAACTCCTACAATGAGCAGTTCTTC. It translates to CASSLGSNSYNEQFF.

This sequence joins TRBV6-1 and TRBJ1-4, with a possible D match to TRBD1 (5 bases). This CDR3 is 17 amino acids long. The V and J ends lost 1 base and 8 bases respectively, with 20 bases between them. Germline V gene sequence: CDR1 MNHNS, CDR2 SASEGT. The CDR3 spells CASSEGVYTGVVEKLFF. The CDR3 DNA is TGTGCCAGCAGTGAAGGGGTGTATACAGGTGTGGTGGAAAAACTGTTTTTT.

V usage is TRBV29-1 and J usage is TRBJ2-1; D call uncertain. Trimming took 0 bases from V and 8 from J, leaving 14 bases between them. There are 14 residues in the CDR3. From germline, CDR1 is SQVTM and CDR2 ANQGSEA. CDR3 residues: CSVEEATSTDEQFF. DNA for the CDR3: TGCAGCGTTGAAGAGGCGACAAGTACCGATGAGCAGTTCTTC.

V is TRBV10-3 and J is TRBJ2-7; D may be TRBD1 or TRBD2 (5 bases each). Germline V gene sequence: CDR1 ENHRY, CDR2 SYGVKD. With 0 bases removed from V and 6 bases from J, the gap between germline ends came to 12 bases. CDR3 length: 14 amino acids. CDR3 in DNA: TGTGCCATCAGTGAGTCTGTGAGGGGAAGCGAGCAGTACTTC. Encoded protein: CAISESVRGSEQYF.

The chain carries TRBV6-1 and TRBJ2-3; 12 bases are a match to TRBD2. This CDR3 comprises 15 residues. CDR1 is MNHNS and CDR2 is SASEGT in the germline V gene. The junction had 6 bases not matched to a gene; V was cut back by 5 bases and J by 6 bases. In DNA, the CDR3 is TGTGCCAGCAGTCTTGAGGGACTAGCGGGCGATACGCAGTATTTT. As protein: CASSLEGLAGDTQYF.

This chain connects TRBV6-5 to TRBJ2-3; 8 nucleotides agree with TRBD2. The CDR3 extends over 14 amino acids. Germline V gene sequence: CDR1 MNHEY, CDR2 SVGAGI. With 2 bases clipped from V and 8 bases from J, the junction kept 6 bases outside the gene matches. The CDR3 DNA reads TGTGCCAGCAGTTACGATAGCGGGGCAGGTACGCAGTATTTT. This codes for CASSYDSGAGTQYF.

This chain uses TRBV10-3 with TRBJ1-2; D is unresolved. The germline V and J ends were trimmed by 2 bases and 4 bases, with 11 bases remaining between them. Germline CDR1 and CDR2: ENHRY and SYGVKD. The CDR3 runs to 14 residues. CDR3 protein: CAISEGRPTYGYTF. The CDR3 nucleotides are TGTGCCATCAGTGAGGGCAGACCTACCTATGGCTACACCTTC.

CDR3 region: CASSPGGPPSSGNTIYF. The CDR3 bases are TGTGCCAGCAGCCCAGGGGGGCCACCAAGCTCTGGAAACACCATATATTTT. The chain recombines TRBV11-2 with TRBJ1-3; 7 bases line up with TRBD1. After removal of 5 bases from V and 0 bases from J, the junction contained 10 bases not matched to a gene. In germline, CDR1 is SGHAT, CDR2 FQNNGV. The CDR3 is made up of 17 amino acids.

CDR3 sequence: CASRTGGLDTQYF. The CDR3 bases are TGTGCCAGCAGAACGGGGGGGCTAGATACGCAGTATTTT. This chain uses TRBV21-1 with TRBJ2-3; the D call of TRBD2 is as the table states it, not checked on the DNA. TRBV21-1 is annotated as a pseudogene. The CDR3 runs 13 residues.

The genes are TRBV6-1 and TRBJ2-3, with 10 bases aligning to TRBD2. The CDR3 contains 14 residues. The trim removed 6 bases at V and 5 bases at J, leaving 5 bases unmatched. CDR1 MNHNS and CDR2 SASEGT come from the germline V gene. Written as DNA, the CDR3 is TGTGCCAGCAGAAGGCCTAGCGGGAGAGATACGCAGTATTTT. Protein product: CASRRPSGRDTQYF.

This CDR3 is CASRRQGSYGYTF. The CDR3 nucleotides read TGTGCCAGCAGGAGACAGGGTAGCTATGGCTACACCTTC. The chain couples TRBV28 to TRBJ1-2; 7 bases are shared with TRBD1. Germline loops: CDR1 MDHEN, CDR2 SYDVKM. The V and J ends lost 6 bases and 4 bases, in that order; junction bases with no gene match: 5. The CDR3 loop spans 13 amino acids.

V is TRBV28 and J is TRBJ1-1; 7 positions agree with TRBD1. This CDR3 is built from 11 residues. V shed 2 bases, J shed 10 bases, and the junction held 1 base outside the gene matches. CDR1 is MDHEN, CDR2 SYDVKM, per germline. The CDR3 loop reads CASSLDRAAFF. The CDR3 DNA reads TGTGCCAGCAGTTTAGACAGGGCAGCTTTCTTT.

The gene calls are TRBV4-1 and TRBJ2-1; 8 bases fit TRBD1. This CDR3 contains 14 residues. Losses at the gene ends were 5 bases for V and 3 bases for J; bases not matched to a gene: 3. From germline, CDR1 is MGHRA and CDR2 YSYEKL. The CDR3 protein is CASSGQGYYNEQFF. CDR3 DNA: TGCGCCAGCAGCGGACAGGGCTACTACAATGAGCAGTTCTTC.

This clone was recorded a few times. This rearrangement joins TRBV5-1 to TRBJ2-7; the D gene is possibly TRBD2 (6 bases). The CDR3 length is 16 residues. CDR1 and CDR2 (germline): SGHRS, YFSETQ. V gave up 4 bases and J gave up 4 bases, with 21 bases separating them. CDR3 in DNA: TGCGCCAGCAGCCCGGGTGTGGGGGGACTGAGGTACGAGCAGTACTTC. Protein: CASSPGVGGLRYEQYF.

This clone was observed a few times. The chain has TRBV11-3 and TRBJ2-1, with 9 bases aligning to TRBD1. This CDR3 spans 16 amino acids. Germline loops: CDR1 SGHNT, CDR2 YENEEA. V lost 0 bases to trimming and J lost 6 bases; unmatched junction nucleotides: 6. The CDR3 loop reads CASSLESGTGSNEQFF. The CDR3 DNA is TGTGCCAGCAGCTTAGAGTCCGGGACAGGGAGCAATGAGCAGTTCTTC.

This chain connects TRBV5-1 to TRBJ2-5, with D perhaps being TRBD1 or TRBD2 (5 bases each). The J call may be faulty, since TRBJ2-7 better matches the DNA end. This CDR3 spans 15 amino acids. The V gene's germline CDR1 is SGHRS and CDR2 YFSETQ. The CDR3 DNA sequence: TGCGCCAGCAGCTTTTCCGTGGGGACCACCTACGAGCAGTACTTC. Its protein product is CASSFSVGTTYEQYF.

This clone was counted once. The V gene is TRBV9, the J gene TRBJ2-1; 8 nucleotides line up with TRBD1. Germline CDR1 and CDR2: SGDLS and YYNGEE. V lost 3 bases and J lost 10; bases outside the gene matches: 9. This CDR3 contains 14 residues. The CDR3 DNA sequence: TGTGCCAGCAGCGCCCGGACAGGGTTGGAGGAGCAGTTCTTC. Its protein is CASSARTGLEEQFF.

The J gene is TRBJ2-5, the V gene TRBV2; a possible D gene is TRBD1 (5 bases). Germline-derived CDR1 and CDR2 are SNHLY and FYNNEI. The V gene lost 0 bases and the J gene lost 5 bases, with 19 bases spanning the gap. The CDR3 runs 17 residues. The CDR3 bases are TGTGCCAGCAGTGAAGCCCAGGGTTTTACCGCCTGGGAGACCCAGTACTTC. Translating gives CASSEAQGFTAWETQYF.

The chain combines TRBV29-1 with TRBJ2-1; possible D gene TRBD1, 6 bases. Germline V gene data show CDR1 as SQVTM and CDR2 as ANQGSEA. The CDR3 loop spans 15 amino acids. V lost 4 bases to trimming and J lost 4 bases, with 17 bases between them. For the CDR3, the DNA is TGCAGCGTTGGAGGGGGAAACTTAAGATACAATGAGCAGTTCTTC. Its protein product is CSVGGGNLRYNEQFF.

This clone was found a few times. The chain couples TRBV7-3 to TRBJ1-5; 7 bases align to TRBD1. Germline CDR1 and CDR2: SGHTA and FQGTGA. This CDR3 contains 15 residues. Trimming at V came to 6 bases and at J to 1 base, leaving 6 bases not matched to a gene. CDR3 DNA: TGTGCCAGCAGTCGACAGGGTGCGAGCAATCAGCCCCAGCATTTT. Encoded protein: CASSRQGASNQPQHF. The complete variable domain, with remaining parts taken from reference TRBV7-3 and TRBJ1-5, reads GAGVSQTPSNKVTEKGKYVELRCDPISGHTALYWYRQSLGQGPEFLIYFQGTGAADDSGLPNDRFFAVRPEGSVSTLKIQRTERGDSAVYLCASSRQGASNQPQHFGDGTRLSIL.

The J gene is TRBJ2-4, the V gene TRBV27; D could derive from TRBD1 or TRBD2 (5 bases each). Deletions cut 6 bases from V and 7 bases from J, with 13 bases between. The CDR3 consists of 13 residues. CDR1 is MNHEY and CDR2 is SMNVEV in the germline V gene (reference sequence). The CDR3 bases are TGTGCCAGCAGGCGTCAGGGAGAGAACATTCAGTACTTC. Translating gives CASRRQGENIQYF.

This clone came up a few times. This sequence joins TRBV7-2 and TRBJ2-3; D is tentatively TRBD1 or TRBD2 (5 bases each). The CDR3 is 13 amino acids. Between the trimmed V and J ends, which lost 4 bases and 5 bases, there was a span of 10 bases. CDR1 is SGHTA and CDR2 is FQGNSA in the germline V gene. The CDR3 DNA is TGTGCCAGCAGCTCCGGGGCAGAAGATACGCAGTATTTT. Translating it yields CASSSGAEDTQYF.

CDR3 in amino acids: CASSFLLAGGPYEQYF. The CDR3 region has the DNA TGTGCCAGCAGTTTCCTTCTAGCGGGAGGGCCCTACGAGCAGTACTTC. J is TRBJ2-7 and V is TRBV28; the match to TRBD2 covers 12 bases. The trim removed 3 bases at V and 2 bases at J, leaving 5 bases unmatched. CDR1 and CDR2 from the germline V gene are MDHEN and SYDVKM. The CDR3 is 16 residues long.

V and J are TRBV2 and TRBJ1-4; D possibly corresponds to TRBD1 (5 bases). Trimming took 7 bases from V and 4 from J, leaving 13 bases between them. Germline values: CDR1 SNHLY, CDR2 FYNNEI. This CDR3 contains 14 residues. CDR3 sequence (DNA): TGTGCCAGCAAAGTACAGGCCCTTAATGAAAAACTGTTTTTT. Amino acid sequence: CASKVQALNEKLFF.

This clone has only a few counts. The gene calls are TRBV7-2 and TRBJ2-4; 12 positions match TRBD2. CDR1 is SGHTA and CDR2 is FQGNSA in the germline V gene. CDR3 length: 15 residues. V was pared by 5 bases and J by 10 bases, with 9 bases of the junction left unmatched. The CDR3 here is CASSPRLAGDRIQYF. The CDR3, as DNA: TGTGCCAGCAGCCCCCGACTAGCGGGAGATCGGATTCAGTACTTC.

The chain recombines TRBV5-1 with TRBJ1-1, with a weak D call TRBD1 (5 bases). V shed 6 bases and J shed 7 bases, with 16 bases lying between them. The CDR3 is 13 residues long. Germline V gives CDR1 SGHRS, CDR2 YFSETQ. CDR3 nucleotides: TGCGCCAGCACCCTAGGACAAGGCGGTGAAGCTTTCTTT. Its translation: CASTLGQGGEAFF.

This clone appeared a few times. The CDR3 loop reads CASSESGGPQHF. Written as DNA, the CDR3 is TGTGCCAGCAGTGAGAGTGGAGGGCCCCAGCATTTT. The rearrangement uses TRBV2 and TRBJ1-5; D remains ambiguous. Germline CDR1 SNHLY, CDR2 FYNNEI. This CDR3 region has 12 residues. V was shortened by 3 bases and J by 9 bases, with 9 bases between the two germline ends.

CDR3 sequence (DNA): TGTGCCAGCAGTGGTCTTGTCATCTCTCCCTACGAGCAGTACTTC. Translation: CASSGLVISPYEQYF. V gene TRBV2 combines with J gene TRBJ2-7; no clear D. Germline V gene lookup returns CDR1 SNHLY and CDR2 FYNNEI. The CDR3 has 15 amino acids. V was trimmed by 4 bases and J by 2 bases, leaving 15 bases between them.